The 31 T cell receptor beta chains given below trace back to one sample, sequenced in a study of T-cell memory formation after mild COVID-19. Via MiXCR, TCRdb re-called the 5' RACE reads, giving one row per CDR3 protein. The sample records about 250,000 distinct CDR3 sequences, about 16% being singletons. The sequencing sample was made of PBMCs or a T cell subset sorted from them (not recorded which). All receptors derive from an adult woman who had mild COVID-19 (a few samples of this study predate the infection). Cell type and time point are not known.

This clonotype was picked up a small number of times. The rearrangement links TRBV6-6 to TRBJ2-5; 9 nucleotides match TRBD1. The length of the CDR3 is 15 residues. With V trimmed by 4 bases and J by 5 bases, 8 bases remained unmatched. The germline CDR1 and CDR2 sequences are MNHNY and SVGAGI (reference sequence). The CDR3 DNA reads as TGTGCCAGCAGTTGGCGGACAGGGGCGCGGGAGACCCAGTACTTC. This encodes CASSWRTGARETQYF.

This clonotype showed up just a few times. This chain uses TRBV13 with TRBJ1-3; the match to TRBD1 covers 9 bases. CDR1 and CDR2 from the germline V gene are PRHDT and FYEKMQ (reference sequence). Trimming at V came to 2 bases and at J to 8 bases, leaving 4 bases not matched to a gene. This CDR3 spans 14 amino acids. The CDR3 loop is CASSLYRGLDTIYF. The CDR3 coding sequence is TGTGCCAGCAGCTTATACAGGGGGCTTGACACCATATATTTT.

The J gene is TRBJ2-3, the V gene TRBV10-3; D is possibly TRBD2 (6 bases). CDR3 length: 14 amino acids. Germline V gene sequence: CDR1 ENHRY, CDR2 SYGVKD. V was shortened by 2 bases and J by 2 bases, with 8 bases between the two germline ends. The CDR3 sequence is CAISEGGTTDTQYF. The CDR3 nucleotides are TGTGCCATCAGTGAGGGAGGGACCACAGATACGCAGTATTTT.

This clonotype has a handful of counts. The CDR3 spells CASSSMGLALGNEQFF. In DNA form, the CDR3 reads TGTGCCAGCAGTTCCATGGGACTAGCTCTGGGCAATGAGCAGTTCTTC. The V gene is TRBV12-3 or TRBV12-4, the J gene TRBJ2-1; TRBD2 agrees at 9 bases. V dropped 4 bases and J dropped 6; count of bases not matched to a gene: 10. The CDR3 is 16 residues long.

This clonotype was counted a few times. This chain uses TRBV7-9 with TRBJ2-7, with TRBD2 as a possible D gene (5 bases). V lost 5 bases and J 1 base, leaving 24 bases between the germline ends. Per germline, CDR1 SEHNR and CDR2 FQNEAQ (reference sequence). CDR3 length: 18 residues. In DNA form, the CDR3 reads TGTGCCAGCAGCCCGCTCTCCGTAAAGCAGCCGGGATCCTACGAGCAGTACTTC. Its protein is CASSPLSVKQPGSYEQYF.

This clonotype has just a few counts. The CDR3 sequence: CSARTTGGHDEQYF. The CDR3 DNA sequence: TGCAGTGCCAGGACTACAGGGGGCCACGACGAGCAGTACTTC. This chain joins TRBV20-1 and TRBJ2-7, with 9 bases fitting TRBD1. There are 14 residues in the CDR3. Germline values: CDR1 DFQATT, CDR2 SNEGSKA (reference sequence). The ends lost 6 bases at V and 5 bases at J; junction bases unmatched: 11.

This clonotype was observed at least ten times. For the CDR3, the DNA is TGTGCCAGCAGCTTTCGAGAGACCCAGTACTTC. Translation gives CASSFRETQYF. J is TRBJ2-5 and V is TRBV5-5; D is unresolved. The CDR3 covers 11 residues. Germline V gene data show CDR1 as SGHKS and CDR2 as YYEKEE (reference sequence). Trimming pared 2 bases from V and 4 bases from J, leaving 3 bases between.

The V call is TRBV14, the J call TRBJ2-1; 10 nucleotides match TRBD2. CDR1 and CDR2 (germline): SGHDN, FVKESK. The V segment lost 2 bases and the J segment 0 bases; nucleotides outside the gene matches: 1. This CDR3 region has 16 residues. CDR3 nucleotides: TGTGCCAGCAGCCAAATAGCGGGGGGCTCCTACAATGAGCAGTTCTTC. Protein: CASSQIAGGSYNEQFF.

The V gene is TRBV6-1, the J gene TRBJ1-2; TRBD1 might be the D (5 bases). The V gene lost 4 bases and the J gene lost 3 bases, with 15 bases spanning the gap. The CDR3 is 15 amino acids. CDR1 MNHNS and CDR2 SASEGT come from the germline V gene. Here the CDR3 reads CASSVGTFTDYGYTF. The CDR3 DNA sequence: TGTGCCAGCAGTGTAGGGACCTTCACGGACTATGGCTACACCTTC.

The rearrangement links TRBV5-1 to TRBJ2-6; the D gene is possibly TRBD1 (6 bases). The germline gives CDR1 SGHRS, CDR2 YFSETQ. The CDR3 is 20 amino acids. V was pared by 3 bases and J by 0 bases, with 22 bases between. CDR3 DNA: TGCGCCAGCAGCTACTACCCTACAGGGATAGGGGGCTCTGGGGCCAACGTCCTGACTTTC. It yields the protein CASSYYPTGIGGSGANVLTF.

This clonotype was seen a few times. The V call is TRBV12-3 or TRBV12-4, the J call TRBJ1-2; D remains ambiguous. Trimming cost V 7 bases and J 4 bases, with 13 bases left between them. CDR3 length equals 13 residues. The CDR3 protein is CASTGRGIYGYTF. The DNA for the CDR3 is TGTGCCAGCACTGGTCGGGGTATCTATGGCTACACCTTC.

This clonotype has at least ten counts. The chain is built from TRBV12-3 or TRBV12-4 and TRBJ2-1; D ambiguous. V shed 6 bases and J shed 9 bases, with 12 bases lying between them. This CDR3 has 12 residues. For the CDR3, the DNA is TGTGCCAGCAGCCCCGAGTTAGGTGAGCAGTTCTTC. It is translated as CASSPELGEQFF.

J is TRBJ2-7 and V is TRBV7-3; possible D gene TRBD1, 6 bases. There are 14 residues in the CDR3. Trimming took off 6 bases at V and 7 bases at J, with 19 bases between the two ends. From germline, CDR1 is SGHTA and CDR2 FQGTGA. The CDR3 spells CASSSGHPESEQYF. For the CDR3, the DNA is TGTGCCAGCAGTTCGGGACACCCAGAGTCAGAGCAGTACTTC.

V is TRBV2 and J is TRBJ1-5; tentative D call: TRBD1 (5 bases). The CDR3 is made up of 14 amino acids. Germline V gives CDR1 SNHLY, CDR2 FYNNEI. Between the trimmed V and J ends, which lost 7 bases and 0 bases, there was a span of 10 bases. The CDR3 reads CASNEDISNQPQHF. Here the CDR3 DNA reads TGTGCCAGCAACGAGGACATTAGCAATCAGCCCCAGCATTTT.

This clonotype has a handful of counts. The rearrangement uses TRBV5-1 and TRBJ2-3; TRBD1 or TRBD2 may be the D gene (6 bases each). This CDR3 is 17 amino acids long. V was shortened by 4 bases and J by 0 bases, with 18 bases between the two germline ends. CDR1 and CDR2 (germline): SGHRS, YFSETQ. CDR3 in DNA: TGCGCCAGCAGCCGAGGAGGGGGGTCCGTGAGCACAGATACGCAGTATTTT. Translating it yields CASSRGGGSVSTDTQYF.

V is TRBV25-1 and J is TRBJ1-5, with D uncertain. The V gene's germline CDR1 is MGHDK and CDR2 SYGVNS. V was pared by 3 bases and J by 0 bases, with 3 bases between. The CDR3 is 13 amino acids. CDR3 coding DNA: TGTGCCAGCAGTGAGGGTAGCAATCAGCCCCAGCATTTT. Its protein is CASSEGSNQPQHF.

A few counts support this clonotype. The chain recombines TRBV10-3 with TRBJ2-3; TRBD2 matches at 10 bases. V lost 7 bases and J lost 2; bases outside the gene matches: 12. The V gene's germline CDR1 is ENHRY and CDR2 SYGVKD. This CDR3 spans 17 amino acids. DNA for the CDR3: TGTGCCATCACCAAGGCGTTAGCGGGAGGTTTCACAGATACGCAGTATTTT. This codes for CAITKALAGGFTDTQYF.

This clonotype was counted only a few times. For the CDR3, the DNA is TGTGCCAGCAGCTTAGCGCAAGCGGGGGGGCAACAAGATACGCAGTATTTT. Amino acids: CASSLAQAGGQQDTQYF. The chain is built from TRBV7-2 and TRBJ2-3; TRBD2 aligns across 10 bases. Germline V gene sequence: CDR1 SGHTA, CDR2 FQGNSA. CDR3 length: 17 residues. J was trimmed by 5 bases and V by 0 bases; bases with no gene match: 8.

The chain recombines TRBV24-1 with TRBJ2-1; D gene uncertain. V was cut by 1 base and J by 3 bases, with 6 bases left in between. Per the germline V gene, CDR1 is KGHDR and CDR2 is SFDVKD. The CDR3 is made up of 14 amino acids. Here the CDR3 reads CATSDFLDYNEQFF. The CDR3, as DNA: TGTGCCACCAGTGATTTTTTGGACTACAATGAGCAGTTCTTC.

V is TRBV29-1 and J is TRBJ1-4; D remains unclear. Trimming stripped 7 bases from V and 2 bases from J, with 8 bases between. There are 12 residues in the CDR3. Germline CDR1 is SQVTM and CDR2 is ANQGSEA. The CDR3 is CSAYQTNEKLFF. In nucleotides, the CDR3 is TGCAGCGCGTACCAGACTAATGAAAAACTGTTTTTT. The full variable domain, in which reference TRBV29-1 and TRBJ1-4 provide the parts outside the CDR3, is SAVISQKPSRDICQRGTSLTIQCQVDSQVTMMFWYRQQPGQSLTLIATANQGSEATYESGFVIDKFPISRPNLTFSTLTVSNMSPEDSSIYLCSAYQTNEKLFFGSGTQLSVL.

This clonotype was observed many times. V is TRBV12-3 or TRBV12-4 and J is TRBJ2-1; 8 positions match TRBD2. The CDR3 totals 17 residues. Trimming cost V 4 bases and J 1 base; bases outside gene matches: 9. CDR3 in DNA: TGTGCCAGCAGTTCGGGACTAGTGACATTATCCTACAATGAGCAGTTCTTC. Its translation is CASSSGLVTLSYNEQFF.

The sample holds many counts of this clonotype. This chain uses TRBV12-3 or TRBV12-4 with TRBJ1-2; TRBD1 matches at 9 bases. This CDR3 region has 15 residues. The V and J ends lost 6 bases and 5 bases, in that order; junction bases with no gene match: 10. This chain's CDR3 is CASSRTQGAEYGYTF. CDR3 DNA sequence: TGTGCCAGCAGCCGGACACAGGGGGCGGAGTATGGCTACACCTTC.

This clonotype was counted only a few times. CDR3 amino acids: CASSFPTSWGRELDNEQFF. In DNA form, the CDR3 reads TGTGCCAGCAGCTTCCCGACCAGCTGGGGGCGCGAATTGGACAATGAGCAGTTCTTC. V gene TRBV5-6 combines with J gene TRBJ2-1, with D possibly matching TRBD1 (6 bases). The CDR3 spans 19 residues. Trimming removed 2 bases from V and 5 bases from J, with 26 bases in between. Germline values: CDR1 SGHDT, CDR2 YYEEEE.

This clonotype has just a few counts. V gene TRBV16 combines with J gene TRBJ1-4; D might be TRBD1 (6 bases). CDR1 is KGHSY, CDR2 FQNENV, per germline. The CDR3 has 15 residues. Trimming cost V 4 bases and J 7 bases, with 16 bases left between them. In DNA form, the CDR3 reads TGTGCCAGCAGCCCACCCGGTACAGGGATTGAAAAACTGTTTTTT. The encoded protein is CASSPPGTGIEKLFF.

CDR3 region: CASSPRVGGGTDTQYF. DNA of the CDR3: TGTGCCAGCAGCCCCCGGGTCGGCGGGGGCACAGATACGCAGTATTTT. The chain employs TRBV9 and TRBJ2-3, with D tentatively TRBD2 (6 bases). With 4 bases removed from V and 1 base from J, the gap between germline ends came to 16 bases. This CDR3 is 16 amino acids long. Germline CDR1 is SGDLS and CDR2 is YYNGEE. Drawing the rest from reference TRBV9 and TRBJ2-3, the complete variable domain is DSGVTQTPKHLITATGQRVTLRCSPRSGDLSVYWYQQSLDQGLQFLIQYYNGEERAKGNILERFSAQQFPDLHSELNLSSLELGDSALYFCASSPRVGGGTDTQYFGPGTRLTVL.

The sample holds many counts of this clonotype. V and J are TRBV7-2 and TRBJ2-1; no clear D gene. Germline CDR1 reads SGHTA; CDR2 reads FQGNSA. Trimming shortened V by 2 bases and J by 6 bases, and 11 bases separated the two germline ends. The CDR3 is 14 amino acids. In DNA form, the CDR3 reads TGTGCCAGCAGCTTAAGCTTTGGTGGCAATGAGCAGTTCTTC. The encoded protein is CASSLSFGGNEQFF.

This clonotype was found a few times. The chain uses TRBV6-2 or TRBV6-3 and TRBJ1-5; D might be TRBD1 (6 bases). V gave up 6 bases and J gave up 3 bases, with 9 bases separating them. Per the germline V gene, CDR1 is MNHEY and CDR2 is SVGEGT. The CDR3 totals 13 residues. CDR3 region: CASRGGHNQPQHF. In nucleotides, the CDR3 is TGTGCCAGCAGAGGGGGACACAATCAGCCCCAGCATTTT.

Here the CDR3 DNA reads TGTGCCAGCAGTTACGGTTCATCGGAGACCCAGTACTTC. Translated: CASSYGSSETQYF. The J gene is TRBJ2-5, the V gene TRBV6-6, with unresolved D. The germline V and J ends were trimmed by 2 bases and 5 bases, with 9 bases remaining between them. CDR3 length: 13 residues. Germline CDR1 reads MNHNY; CDR2 reads SVGAGI (reference sequence).

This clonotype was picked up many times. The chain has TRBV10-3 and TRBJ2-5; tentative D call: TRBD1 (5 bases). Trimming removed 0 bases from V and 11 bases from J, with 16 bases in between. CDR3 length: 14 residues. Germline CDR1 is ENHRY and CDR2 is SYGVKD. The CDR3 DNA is TGTGCCATCAGTGAGTCGGGGCGGATGGACCGTCAGTACTTC. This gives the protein CAISESGRMDRQYF.

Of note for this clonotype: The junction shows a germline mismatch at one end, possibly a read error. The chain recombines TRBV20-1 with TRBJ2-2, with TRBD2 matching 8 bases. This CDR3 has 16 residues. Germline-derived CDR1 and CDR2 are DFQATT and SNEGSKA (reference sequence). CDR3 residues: CSARDLTSENTGELYF. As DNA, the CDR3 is TGCAGTGCTAGAGACCTGACTAGCGAAAACACCGGGGAGCTGTATTTT.

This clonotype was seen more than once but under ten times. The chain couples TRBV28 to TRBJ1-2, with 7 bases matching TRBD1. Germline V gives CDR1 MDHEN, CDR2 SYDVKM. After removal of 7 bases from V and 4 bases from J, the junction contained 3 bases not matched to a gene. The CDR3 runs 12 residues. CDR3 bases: TGTGCCAGCAATACAGGGGTCTATGGCTACACCTTC. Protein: CASNTGVYGYTF.